Only one count was recorded for the clone carrying this T cell receptor (beta chain). Its antigen is unknown. The use of a sample-barcoded 5' primer and a J-beta primer mix characterized a second PCR of roughly 7 to 12 cycles. One entry per CDR3 protein results from TCRdb running MiXCR on the 5' RACE reads. The data contain roughly 2 million distinct CDR3 sequences, roughly 50% of them singletons. These data belong to a study of blood T cells in healthy people across ages. General study points: The unsorted PBMCs prevented any conclusive comparison of naive versus antigen-experienced cells. As naive T cell percentage varied, TCR beta diversity correlated strongly with it.

This CDR3 has 16 residues. Germline-derived CDR1 and CDR2 are SGHRS and YFSETQ. Trimming removed 1 base from V and 7 bases from J, with 20 bases in between. Every donor contributed around 10 milliliters of peripheral blood by blood draw. The authors extracted at least 6 micrograms of total RNA per sample. The chain combines TRBV5-1 with TRBJ1-2, with D perhaps TRBD1 (5 bases). The sequenced material came from blood. The sequence was obtained from a woman aged 40 to 50 in good health. The chain's CDR3 is CASSLTGTDRSTGYTF. The DNA of the CDR3 is TGCGCCAGCAGCTTGACCGGGACGGATCGTTCCACTGGCTACACCTTC.